The rows below give T cell receptor beta chains drawn from one sample of a study. TCRdb fed the multiplex PCR reads into MiXCR, producing one record per CDR3 protein. The data contain roughly 2,400 distinct CDR3 sequences, 2.4% of them singletons. Input material: tumor-infiltrating Tregs sorted from the breast tumor. These receptors originate from a female donor with breast cancer. The conserved cysteine and the conserved F or W are not part of the CDR3 here. Each record gives: V gene, clone size, D gene, J gene, CDR3 protein. The D gene is left open where the match is weak. Sizes are listed as how often the clone was seen (once, few, many) or a class if it is expanded.

v_call: TRBV12-3/TRBV12-4; clone_size: medium-sized; d_call: NA; j_call: TRBJ1-2; cdr3_aa: ASSSQTYGYT
v_call: TRBV12-3/TRBV12-4; clone_size: medium-sized; d_call: NA; j_call: TRBJ1-2; cdr3_aa: ASSLPGSTGLRRYT
v_call: TRBV12-3/TRBV12-4; clone_size: medium-sized; d_call: TRBD1; j_call: TRBJ1-2; cdr3_aa: ASSPRTGGYARGYT
v_call: TRBV12-3/TRBV12-4; clone_size: medium-sized; d_call: NA; j_call: TRBJ1-2; cdr3_aa: ASSASTERHGYT
v_call: TRBV12-3/TRBV12-4; clone_size: medium-sized; d_call: NA; j_call: TRBJ1-2; cdr3_aa: ASSLRQDHGYT
v_call: TRBV12-3/TRBV12-4; clone_size: medium-sized; d_call: NA; j_call: TRBJ1-2; cdr3_aa: ASSLYSYGYT
v_call: TRBV12-3/TRBV12-4; clone_size: medium-sized; d_call: NA; j_call: TRBJ1-2; cdr3_aa: ASTLTGPYGYT
v_call: TRBV12-3/TRBV12-4; clone_size: medium-sized; d_call: NA; j_call: TRBJ1-2; cdr3_aa: ASRRTSGYT
v_call: TRBV12-3/TRBV12-4; clone_size: large; d_call: NA; j_call: TRBJ1-2; cdr3_aa: ASSFHRDYGYT
v_call: TRBV12-3/TRBV12-4; clone_size: medium-sized; d_call: NA; j_call: TRBJ1-2; cdr3_aa: ASSFRQYGYT
v_call: TRBV12-3/TRBV12-4; clone_size: medium-sized; d_call: TRBD1; j_call: TRBJ1-2; cdr3_aa: ASRGQGWIYGYT
v_call: TRBV12-3/TRBV12-4; clone_size: medium-sized; d_call: NA; j_call: TRBJ1-2; cdr3_aa: ASSYRTTTNYGYT
v_call: TRBV12-3/TRBV12-4; clone_size: medium-sized; d_call: NA; j_call: TRBJ1-2; cdr3_aa: ASGPGQGFYGYT
v_call: TRBV12-3/TRBV12-4; clone_size: medium-sized; d_call: TRBD1; j_call: TRBJ1-2; cdr3_aa: ASSLTWTGTYYGYT
v_call: TRBV12-3/TRBV12-4; clone_size: medium-sized; d_call: TRBD1; j_call: TRBJ1-2; cdr3_aa: ASSLDREAGYT
v_call: TRBV12-3/TRBV12-4; clone_size: medium-sized; d_call: NA; j_call: TRBJ1-2; cdr3_aa: ASSSRTSHFYGYT
v_call: TRBV12-3/TRBV12-4; clone_size: many; d_call: NA; j_call: TRBJ1-2; cdr3_aa: ASSEGQGNGNGYT
v_call: TRBV12-3/TRBV12-4; clone_size: medium-sized; d_call: NA; j_call: TRBJ1-2; cdr3_aa: ASSLMGIRGYT
v_call: TRBV12-3/TRBV12-4; clone_size: medium-sized; d_call: NA; j_call: TRBJ1-2; cdr3_aa: ASSLRREGSGYT
v_call: TRBV12-3/TRBV12-4; clone_size: medium-sized; d_call: NA; j_call: TRBJ1-2; cdr3_aa: ASSLEEVWGYT